Listed below are T cell receptor beta chains from one sample, sequenced in a study of shared clonotypes between healthy human individuals. Produced via immunoSEQ multiplex PCR; TCRdb's table is partial and in-frame only. There are a few million clones in the sample; approximately 95% occur only once, and under 0.45% lies in the top ten. Sequencing input: naive CD4+ T cells from PBMCs. The source is a man between 18 and 35 years old in good health. Some clones in this sample may be carry-over from other donors' samples. The CDR3 runs from the conserved cysteine through the conserved F or W. The D gene is left open where the match is weak. Clone size appears in some rows only: once, few, many, or a class for an expanded clone.

TRBJ1-1 - TRBV6-5 TRBD1 TGTGCCAGCATGTGGGACAGGGGGAAGGACACTGAAGCTTTCTTT CASMWDRGKDTEAFF
TRBJ2-3 - TRBV7-3 - TGTGCCAGCAGCCTAGATGGGGGCGCAGATACGCAGTATTTT CASSLDGGADTQYF
TRBJ1-4 few TRBV6-1 - TGTGCCAGCAGTGAGCGAACGCCTGAAAAACTGTTTTTT CASSERTPEKLFF
TRBJ1-2 - TRBV28 - TGTGCCAGCAGTTTGTTGGGGACGTATGGCTACACCTTC CASSLLGTYGYTF
TRBJ1-2 - TRBV5-1 TRBD1 TGCGCCAGCAGCCCCCGGGACAGGGGGGCCTATGGCTACACCTTC CASSPRDRGAYGYTF
TRBJ2-7 - TRBV2 TRBD1 TGTGCCAGCAAAGAGGTCGGACAGGGGGTCCACGAGCAGTACTTC CASKEVGQGVHEQYF
TRBJ2-7 - TRBV19 TRBD2 TGTGCCAGTAGTATAGCGGCGGGAGCGACCTACGAGCAGTACTTC CASSIAAGATYEQYF
TRBJ2-3 - TRBV6-6 - TGTGCCAGCAGTTACTCAACGGGAGCCACAGATACGCAGTATTTT CASSYSTGATDTQYF
TRBJ2-2 - TRBV7-9 - TGTGCCAGCAGCCTTTGGGGGGAGCTGTTTTTT CASSLWGELFF
TRBJ1-2 - TRBV4-1 - TGCGCCAGCAGCCAAGGTGCAGGGCAGGGCTATGGCTACACCTTC CASSQGAGQGYGYTF
TRBJ1-2 - TRBV27 - TGTGCCAGCAGTTTATCCCGACAGCGAATCGACTATGGCTACACCTTC CASSLSRQRIDYGYTF
TRBJ2-5 - TRBV25-1 - TGTGCCAGCAGTGGTTGGCGCGGGCTACAAGAGACCCGGTACTTC CASSGWRGLQETRYF
TRBJ1-2 once TRBV28 - TGTGCCAGCAGTCTAAATGACCTACACTATGGCTACACCTTC CASSLNDLHYGYTF